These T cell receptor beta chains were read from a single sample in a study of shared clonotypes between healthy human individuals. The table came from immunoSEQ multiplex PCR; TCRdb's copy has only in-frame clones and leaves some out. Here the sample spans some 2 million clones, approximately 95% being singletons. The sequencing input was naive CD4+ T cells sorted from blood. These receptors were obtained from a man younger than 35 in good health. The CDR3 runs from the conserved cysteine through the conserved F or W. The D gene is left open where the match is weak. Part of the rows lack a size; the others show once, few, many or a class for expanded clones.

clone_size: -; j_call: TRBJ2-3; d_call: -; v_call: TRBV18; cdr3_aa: CASSPPNTPPGDTQYF; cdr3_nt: TGTGCCAGCTCACCACCGAACACTCCACCAGGGGATACGCAGTATTTT
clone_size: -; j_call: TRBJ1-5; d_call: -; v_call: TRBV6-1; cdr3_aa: CASSDDTLRIQPQHF; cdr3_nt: TGTGCCAGCAGTGATGATACGTTGAGGATACAGCCCCAGCATTTT
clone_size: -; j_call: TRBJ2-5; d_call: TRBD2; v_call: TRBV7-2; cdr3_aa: CASSPKFSGGWETQYF; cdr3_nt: TGTGCCAGCAGCCCTAAATTCTCGGGGGGATGGGAGACCCAGTACTTC
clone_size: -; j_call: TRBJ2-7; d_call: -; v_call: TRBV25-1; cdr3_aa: CASSETDGIYEQYF; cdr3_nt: TGTGCCAGCAGTGAAACAGACGGAATCTACGAGCAGTACTTC
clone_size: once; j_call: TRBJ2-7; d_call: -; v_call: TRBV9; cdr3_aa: CASSVDGTTPSYEQYF; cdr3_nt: TGTGCCAGCAGCGTGGATGGGACAACACCTTCCTACGAGCAGTACTTC
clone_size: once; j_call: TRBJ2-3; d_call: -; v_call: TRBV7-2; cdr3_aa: CASSLSVSTDTQYF; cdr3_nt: TGTGCCAGCAGCCTTAGCGTTAGCACAGATACGCAGTATTTT
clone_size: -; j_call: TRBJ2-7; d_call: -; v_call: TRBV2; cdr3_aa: CASSEIFGLKGSYEQYF; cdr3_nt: TGTGCCAGCAGCGAAATATTTGGACTAAAGGGCTCCTACGAGCAGTACTTC
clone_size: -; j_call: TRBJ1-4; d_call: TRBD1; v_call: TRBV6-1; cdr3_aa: CASSGLTGPNEKLFF; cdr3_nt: TGTGCCAGCAGTGGACTGACAGGGCCCAATGAAAAACTGTTTTTT
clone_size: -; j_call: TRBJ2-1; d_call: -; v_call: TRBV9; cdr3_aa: CASSYREGTYNEQFF; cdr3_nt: TGTGCCAGCAGCTACAGGGAAGGAACCTACAATGAGCAGTTCTTC
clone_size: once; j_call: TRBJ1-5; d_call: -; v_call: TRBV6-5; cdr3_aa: CASSYRFAGANQPQHF; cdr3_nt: TGTGCCAGCAGTTACCGCTTTGCAGGGGCGAATCAGCCCCAGCATTTT
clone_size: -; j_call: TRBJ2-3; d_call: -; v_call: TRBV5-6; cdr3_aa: CASSLGGLGTDTQYF; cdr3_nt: TGTGCCAGCAGCTTGGGGGGCCTGGGCACAGATACGCAGTATTTT
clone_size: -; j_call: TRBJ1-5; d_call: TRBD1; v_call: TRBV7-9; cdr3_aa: CASSTGTGDGSNQPQHF; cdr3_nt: TGTGCCAGCAGCACAGGGACAGGGGATGGTAGCAATCAGCCCCAGCATTTT
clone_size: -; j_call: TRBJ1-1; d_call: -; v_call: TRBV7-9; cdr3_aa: CATAGMKNTEAFF; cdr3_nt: TGTGCCACCGCGGGCATGAAGAACACTGAAGCTTTCTTT
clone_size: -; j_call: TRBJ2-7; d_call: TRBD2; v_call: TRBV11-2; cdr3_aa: CASRPTSGRSTREQYF; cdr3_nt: TGTGCCAGCAGACCCACTAGCGGGAGGTCCACGCGGGAGCAGTACTTC
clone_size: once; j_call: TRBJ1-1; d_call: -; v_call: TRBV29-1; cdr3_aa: CSVARGISEAFF; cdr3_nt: TGCAGCGTTGCCAGGGGTATCAGCGAAGCTTTCTTT
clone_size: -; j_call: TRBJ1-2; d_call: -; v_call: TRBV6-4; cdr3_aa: CASSAGDGNYGYTF; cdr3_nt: TGTGCCAGCAGCGCCGGGGACGGGAACTATGGCTACACCTTC
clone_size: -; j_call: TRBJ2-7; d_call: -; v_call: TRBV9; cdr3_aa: CASSVDKGMYF; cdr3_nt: TGTGCCAGCAGCGTAGATAAGGGGATGTACTTC
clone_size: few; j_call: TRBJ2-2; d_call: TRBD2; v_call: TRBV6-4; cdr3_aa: CASSTGRETGELFF; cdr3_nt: TGTGCCAGCAGTACCGGGAGGGAGACCGGGGAGCTGTTTTTT
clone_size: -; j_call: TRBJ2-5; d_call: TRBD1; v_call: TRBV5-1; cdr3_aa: CASSSTGGGGQETQYF; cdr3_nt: TGCGCCAGCAGCTCGACAGGGGGCGGCGGGCAAGAGACCCAGTACTTC
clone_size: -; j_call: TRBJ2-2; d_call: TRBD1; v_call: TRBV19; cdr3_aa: CASTVGGTGNTGELFF; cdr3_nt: TGTGCCAGTACCGTGGGCGGGACAGGGAACACCGGGGAGCTGTTTTTT
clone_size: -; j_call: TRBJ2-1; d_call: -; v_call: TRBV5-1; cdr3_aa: CASSLQVDATSYNEQFF; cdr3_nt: TGCGCCAGCAGCCTGCAGGTGGATGCTACTTCCTACAATGAGCAGTTCTTC
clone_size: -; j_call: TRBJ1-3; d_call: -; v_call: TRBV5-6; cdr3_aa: CASSLGLISSGNTIYF; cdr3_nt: TGTGCCAGCAGCTTGGGCCTAATAAGCTCTGGAAACACCATATATTTT
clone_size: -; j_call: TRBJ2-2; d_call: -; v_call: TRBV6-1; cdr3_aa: CASSEALIGRGGTGELFF; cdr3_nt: TGTGCCAGCAGTGAAGCGCTAATCGGCAGGGGAGGCACCGGGGAGCTGTTTTTT
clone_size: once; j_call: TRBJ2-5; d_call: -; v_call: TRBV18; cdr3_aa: CASSPFSGAAETQYF; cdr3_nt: TGTGCCAGCTCACCATTCTCAGGGGCGGCTGAGACCCAGTACTTC
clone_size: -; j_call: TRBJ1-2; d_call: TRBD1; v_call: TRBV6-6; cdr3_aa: CASSQGGPGYTF; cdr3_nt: TGTGCCAGCAGCCAGGGGGGGCCTGGCTACACCTTC
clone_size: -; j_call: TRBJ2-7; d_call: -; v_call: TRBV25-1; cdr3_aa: CASSEGMRVRNEQYF; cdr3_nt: TGTGCCAGCAGTGAAGGTATGCGGGTGAGGAACGAGCAGTACTTC
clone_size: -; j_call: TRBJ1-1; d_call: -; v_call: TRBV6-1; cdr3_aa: CASSDPNRAMNTEAFF; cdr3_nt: TGTGCCAGCAGTGATCCGAACAGAGCCATGAACACTGAAGCTTTCTTT
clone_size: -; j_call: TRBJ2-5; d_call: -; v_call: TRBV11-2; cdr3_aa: CASSFEADFQETQYF; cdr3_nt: TGTGCCAGCAGCTTTGAAGCGGACTTCCAAGAGACCCAGTACTTC
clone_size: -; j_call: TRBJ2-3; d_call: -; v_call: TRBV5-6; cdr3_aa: CASSLADRLTDTQYF; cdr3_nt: TGTGCCAGCAGCTTGGCCGACAGGCTGACTGATACGCAGTATTTT
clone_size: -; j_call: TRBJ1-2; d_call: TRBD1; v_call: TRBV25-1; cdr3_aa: CASSEGQGVGYGYTF; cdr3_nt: TGTGCCAGCAGTGAAGGACAGGGGGTAGGGTATGGCTACACCTTC
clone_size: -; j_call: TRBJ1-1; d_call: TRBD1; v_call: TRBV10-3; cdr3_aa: CAISGRQGMNTEAFF; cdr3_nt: TGTGCCATCAGTGGAAGACAGGGGATGAACACTGAAGCTTTCTTT
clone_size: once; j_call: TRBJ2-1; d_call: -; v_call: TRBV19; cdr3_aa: CASSIDRAPNEQFF; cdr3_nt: TGTGCCAGTAGTATAGATCGGGCCCCCAATGAGCAGTTCTTC
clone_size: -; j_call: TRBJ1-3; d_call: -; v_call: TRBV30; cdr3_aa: CAWSVGLLSGNTIYF; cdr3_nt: TGTGCCTGGAGTGTCGGCCTGCTCTCTGGAAACACCATATATTTT
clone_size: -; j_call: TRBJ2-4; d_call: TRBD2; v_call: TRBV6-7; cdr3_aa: CASSSGRGGNIQYF; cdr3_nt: TGTGCCAGCAGTTCCGGGAGGGGGGGAAACATTCAGTACTTC
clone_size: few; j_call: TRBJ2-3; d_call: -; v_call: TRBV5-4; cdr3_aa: CASSNKSSSLNTQYF; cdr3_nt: TGTGCCAGCAGCAACAAATCTAGTTCTTTGAATACGCAGTATTTT
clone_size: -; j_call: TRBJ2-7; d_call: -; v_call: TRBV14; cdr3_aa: CASSQEAGFYEQYF; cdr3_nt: TGTGCCAGCAGCCAAGAAGCTGGATTCTACGAGCAGTACTTC
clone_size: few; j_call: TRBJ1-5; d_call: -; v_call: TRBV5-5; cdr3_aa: CASSLVWVLDQPQHF; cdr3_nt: TGTGCCAGCAGCTTGGTCTGGGTATTAGATCAGCCCCAGCATTTT
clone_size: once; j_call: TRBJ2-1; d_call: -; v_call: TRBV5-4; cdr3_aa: CASSLSVGSTYNEQFF; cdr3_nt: TGTGCCAGCAGCTTATCCGTCGGGAGCACCTACAATGAGCAGTTCTTC
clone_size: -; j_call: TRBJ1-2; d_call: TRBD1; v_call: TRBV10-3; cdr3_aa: CAISSDRVVGYTF; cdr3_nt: TGTGCCATCAGTTCGGACAGGGTGGTAGGCTACACCTTC
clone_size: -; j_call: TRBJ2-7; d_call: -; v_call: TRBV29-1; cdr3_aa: CSVDRGGSEQYF; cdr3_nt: TGCAGCGTTGACAGGGGAGGGTCCGAGCAGTACTTC
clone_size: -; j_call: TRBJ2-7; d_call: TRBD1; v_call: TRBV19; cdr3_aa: CASRTGQSSYEQYF; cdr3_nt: TGTGCCAGTAGGACGGGACAGAGCTCCTACGAGCAGTACTTC
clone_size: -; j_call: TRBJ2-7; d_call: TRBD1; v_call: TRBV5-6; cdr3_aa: CASSRNRGQGEQYF; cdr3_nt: TGTGCCAGCAGCCGGAACAGGGGGCAGGGCGAGCAGTACTTC
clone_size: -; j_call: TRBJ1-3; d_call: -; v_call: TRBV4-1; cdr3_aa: CASSQPTDSGNTIYF; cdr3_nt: TGCGCCAGCAGCCAACCTACGGACTCTGGAAACACCATATATTTT
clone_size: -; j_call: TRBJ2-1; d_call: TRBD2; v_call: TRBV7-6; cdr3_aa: CASSLAGERLATYNEQFF; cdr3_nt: TGTGCCAGCAGCTTAGCGGGGGAGCGACTAGCTACCTACAATGAGCAGTTCTTC
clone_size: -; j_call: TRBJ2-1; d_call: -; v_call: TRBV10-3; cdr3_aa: CAISATTWNEQFF; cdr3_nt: TGTGCCATCAGCGCCACTACTTGGAATGAGCAGTTCTTC
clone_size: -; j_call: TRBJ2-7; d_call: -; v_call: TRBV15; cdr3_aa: CATSRDLALQPAYF; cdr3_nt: TGTGCCACCAGCAGAGATCTGGCCCTCCAGCCCGCGTACTTC
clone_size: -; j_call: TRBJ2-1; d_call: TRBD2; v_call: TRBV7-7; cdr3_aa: CASSLGTTRYNEQFF; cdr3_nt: TGTGCTAGCAGTTTGGGGACTACCCGCTACAATGAGCAGTTCTTC
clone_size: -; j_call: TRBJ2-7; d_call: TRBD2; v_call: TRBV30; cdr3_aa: CAWSMAGGAYEQYF; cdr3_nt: TGTGCCTGGTCTATGGCGGGAGGAGCCTACGAGCAGTACTTC
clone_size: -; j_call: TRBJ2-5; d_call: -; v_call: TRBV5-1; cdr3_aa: CASSLRPWSGETQYF; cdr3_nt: TGCGCCAGCAGCTTAAGGCCCTGGAGCGGAGAGACCCAGTACTTC
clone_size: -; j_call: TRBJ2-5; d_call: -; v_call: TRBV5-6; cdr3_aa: CASSFRGRKETQYF; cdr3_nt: TGTGCCAGCAGCTTTCGTGGGAGAAAAGAGACCCAGTACTTC
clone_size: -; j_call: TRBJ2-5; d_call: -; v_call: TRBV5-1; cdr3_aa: CASSQGTNQETQYF; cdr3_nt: TGCGCCAGCAGCCAAGGGACAAACCAAGAGACCCAGTACTTC